Presented here are 23 T cell receptor beta chains from one specimen sequenced in a study of human T cells and chemical hapten exposure. Time point denoted: patch test 1, 2 weeks after DPC sensitization. Treatment indicated: therapeutic diphenylcyclopropenone sensitization with weekly scalp DPC. TCRdb re-called the RACE reads through MiXCR, storing one row per CDR3 protein. The repertoire holds 75,000 to 100,000 distinct CDR3 sequences, with roughly a tenth as singletons. The sequenced sample was whole blood, obtained in connection with sensitization to the hapten diphenylcyclopropenone (DPC). Receptors originate from a man aged 35-49 years with alopecia areata. Some clones in this sample may be carry-over from other donors' samples.

This clonotype showed up many times. CDR3 in amino acids: CSARDPTGDYGYTF. The CDR3 DNA follows: TGCAGTGCTAGAGACCCGACAGGGGACTATGGCTACACCTTC. J is TRBJ1-2 and V is TRBV20-1; 8 bases agree with TRBD1. Losses at the gene ends were 0 bases for V and 3 bases for J; bases not matched to a gene: 3. Germline V gene sequence: CDR1 DFQATT, CDR2 SNEGSKA (reference sequence). The CDR3 is 14 amino acids.

In its sample, this clonotype was seen a few times. The CDR3 region has the DNA TGTGCCAGCAGCCGCCTTAGCGGGAGGGCCCTCAATGAGCAGTTCTTC. Residues: CASSRLSGRALNEQFF. The chain is built from TRBV12-3 or TRBV12-4 and TRBJ2-1, with 11 bases lining up with TRBD2. The CDR3 loop spans 16 amino acids. Trimming took 6 bases from V and 6 from J; bases not matched to a gene: 10.

This clonotype showed up many times. The V gene is TRBV12-3 or TRBV12-4, the J gene TRBJ2-7, with D possibly TRBD1 on 5 matching bases. The CDR3 is 12 residues long. The ends were cut back, 4 bases at V and 4 bases at J, with 8 bases in the middle. CDR3 sequence reads: CASSYAGYEQYF. CDR3 bases: TGTGCCAGCAGTTATGCAGGGTACGAGCAGTACTTC.

This chain uses TRBV7-9 with TRBJ2-7; TRBD2 matches 13 bases. Germline loops: CDR1 SEHNR, CDR2 FQNEAQ (reference sequence). This CDR3 is built from 14 residues. V gave up 7 bases and J gave up 5 bases; unmatched junction bases: 5. CDR3 loop: CASTQGLAGDEQYF. The CDR3, as DNA: TGTGCCAGCACCCAAGGACTAGCGGGGGACGAGCAGTACTTC.

This clonotype was detected a few times. The genes are TRBV18 and TRBJ2-1, with 10 bases aligning to TRBD2. Trimming cost V 3 bases and J 4 bases; bases outside gene matches: 15. The CDR3 has 19 amino acids. Germline loops: CDR1 KGHSH, CDR2 LQKENI. CDR3 region: CASSPPGPRGTSEYNEQFF. CDR3 in DNA: TGTGCCAGCTCACCTCCGGGACCTAGGGGGACTAGCGAATACAATGAGCAGTTCTTC.

V usage is TRBV10-3 and J usage is TRBJ2-7, with TRBD1 as a possible D gene (6 bases). CDR1 ENHRY and CDR2 SYGVKD come from the germline V gene. There are 14 residues in the CDR3. Trimming took off 5 bases at V and 3 bases at J, with 14 bases between the two ends. DNA of the CDR3: TGTGCCATCAGTCCATACAGGGACGGCTACGAGCAGTACGTC. Translated: CAISPYRDGYEQYV.

This clonotype came up a few times. The chain recombines TRBV25-1 with TRBJ1-6; D is possibly TRBD1 (5 bases). Germline lookup yields CDR1 MGHDK and CDR2 SYGVNS. Trimming took off 10 bases at V and 7 bases at J, with 17 bases between the two ends. The CDR3 is made up of 14 amino acids. The CDR3 nucleotides are TGTGCCACCCATGGGCAGGGCGGGAATTCACCCCTCCACTTT. Its translation is CATHGQGGNSPLHF. Complete variable domain (other parts from reference TRBV25-1 and TRBJ1-6): EADIYQTPRYLVIGTGKKITLECSQTMGHDKMYWYQQDPGMELHLIHYSYGVNSTEKGDLSSESTVSRIRTEHFPLTLESARPSHTSQYLCATHGQGGNSPLHFGNGTRLTVT.

This clonotype was counted only a few times. The chain is built from TRBV28 and TRBJ1-1; D is possibly TRBD1 (5 bases). The germline gives CDR1 MDHEN, CDR2 SYDVKM. CDR3 length: 13 residues. Deletions cut 5 bases from V and 6 bases from J, with 13 bases between. CDR3 sequence (DNA): TGTGCCAGCAGTAGGGACTTGATGGCTGAAGCTTTCTTT. As protein: CASSRDLMAEAFF.

This chain links TRBV27 with TRBJ2-7; TRBD1 is a possible D gene (5 bases). This CDR3 spans 14 amino acids. V lost 8 bases and J 2 bases, leaving 16 bases between the germline ends. Germline CDR1 is MNHEY and CDR2 is SMNVEV (reference sequence). CDR3 nucleotides: TGTGCCAGCTCAGGGTCGACCATGGCCTACGAGCAGTACTTC. Protein: CASSGSTMAYEQYF.

The chain uses TRBV11-1 and TRBJ2-3; either TRBD1 or TRBD2 may supply D (5 bases each). Germline values: CDR1 SGHAT, CDR2 FQDESV (reference sequence). The CDR3 extends over 14 amino acids. Deletions cut 5 bases from V and 2 bases from J, with 11 bases between. CDR3 protein: CASSAWGPTDTQYF. DNA of the CDR3: TGTGCCAGCAGCGCCTGGGGACCCACAGATACGCAGTATTTT.

A few counts support this clonotype. V gene TRBV29-1 combines with J gene TRBJ1-2, with D unclear. Germline V gene data show CDR1 as SQVTM and CDR2 as ANQGSEA. Deletions cut 4 bases from V and 4 bases from J, with 10 bases between. The CDR3 has 12 amino acids. CDR3 in DNA: TGCAGCGTTGGGGAGGTGTTCTATGGCTACACCTTC. The encoded protein is CSVGEVFYGYTF.

The chain combines TRBV20-1 with TRBJ2-5; possibly TRBD2 for D (5 bases). Trimming removed 4 bases from V and 5 bases from J, with 8 bases in between. CDR1 and CDR2 (germline): DFQATT, SNEGSKA (reference sequence). The CDR3 is 11 residues long. The chain's CDR3 is CSATRGETQYF. DNA of the CDR3: TGCAGTGCTACCCGAGGGGAGACCCAGTACTTC.

The chain combines TRBV6-2 or TRBV6-3 with TRBJ2-1, with 8 bases lining up with TRBD2. V lost 5 bases to trimming and J lost 2 bases; unmatched junction nucleotides: 8. Germline V gives CDR1 MNHEY, CDR2 SVGEGT. The CDR3 is 16 residues long. CDR3 region: CASSRLLAATYNEQFF. The CDR3 DNA reads as TGTGCCAGCAGTAGGTTACTAGCGGCTACCTACAATGAGCAGTTCTTC.

This clonotype was counted a few times. This chain links TRBV7-6 with TRBJ2-3; tentatively, D is TRBD2 (6 bases). Trimming removed 2 bases from V and 14 bases from J, with 20 bases in between. CDR3 length equals 14 residues. The germline gives CDR1 SGHVS, CDR2 FNYEAQ. The DNA for the CDR3 is TGTGCCAGCAGCTTACCGGGAGAGTACAGATACTGGTATTTT. Amino acids: CASSLPGEYRYWYF.

V usage is TRBV7-2 and J usage is TRBJ2-3; TRBD2 aligns across 11 bases. This CDR3 contains 18 residues. The germline V gene has CDR1 SGHTA and CDR2 FQGNSA. J was trimmed by 3 bases and V by 5 bases; bases with no gene match: 13. The CDR3 region has the DNA TGTGCCAGCAGCACTAGGGGTCTAGCGGGAGGAAGGACAGATACGCAGTATTTT. This translates into CASSTRGLAGGRTDTQYF.

This clonotype was detected ten times or more. The chain carries TRBV2 and TRBJ1-2, with 7 nucleotides matching TRBD1. V lost 2 bases, J lost 3 bases, and 6 bases stayed unmatched. The CDR3 has 15 residues. Germline lookup yields CDR1 SNHLY and CDR2 FYNNEI. The CDR3 here is CASSEWAGGDYGYTF. In nucleotides, the CDR3 is TGTGCCAGCAGTGAATGGGCAGGGGGAGACTATGGCTACACCTTC. Full variable domain (rest looked up from reference TRBV2 and TRBJ1-2): EPEVTQTPSHQVTQMGQEVILRCVPISNHLYFYWYRQILGQKVEFLVSFYNNEISEKSEIFDDQFSVERPDGSNFTLKIRSTKLEDSAMYFCASSEWAGGDYGYTFGSGTRLTVV.

At least ten counts were recorded for this clonotype. V is TRBV7-6 and J is TRBJ1-4; D ambiguous. This CDR3 is 15 amino acids long. Trimming took 0 bases from V and 10 from J, leaving 15 bases between them. The germline V gene encodes CDR1 SGHVS and CDR2 FNYEAQ. For the CDR3, the DNA is TGTGCCAGCAGCTTAGCCTCCGGAGGGCTATCAAAACTGTTTTTT. Encoded protein: CASSLASGGLSKLFF.

The genes are TRBV20-1 and TRBJ2-3; 8 positions match TRBD2. J was trimmed by 1 base and V by 4 bases; bases with no gene match: 1. This CDR3 has 13 residues. Germline CDR1 reads DFQATT; CDR2 reads SNEGSKA (reference sequence). For the CDR3, the DNA is TGCAGTGCTAAACTAGCGGGCACAGATACGCAGTATTTT. It specifies CSAKLAGTDTQYF.

This clonotype was seen more than once but under ten times. The chain uses TRBV6-5 and TRBJ2-3, with 7 positions matching TRBD1. V lost 2 bases, J lost 1 base, and 6 bases stayed unmatched. This CDR3 comprises 16 residues. Germline CDR1 is MNHEY and CDR2 is SVGAGI. CDR3 in amino acids: CASSYRRGQGTDTQYF. For the CDR3, the DNA is TGTGCCAGCAGTTACCGTCGTGGACAGGGCACAGATACGCAGTATTTT.

This clonotype showed up many times. The chain employs TRBV6-2 or TRBV6-3 and TRBJ2-4, with 10 bases lining up with TRBD2. This CDR3 is 17 amino acids long. After removal of 2 bases from V and 2 bases from J, the junction contained 6 bases not matched to a gene. Germline CDR1 reads MNHEY; CDR2 reads SVGEGT. The CDR3 loop reads CASSYPISGRSKNIQYF. The CDR3 DNA is TGTGCCAGCAGTTACCCCATTAGCGGGAGGTCCAAAAACATTCAGTACTTC.

The rearrangement links TRBV12-3 or TRBV12-4 to TRBJ2-1, with 9 bases matching TRBD2. This CDR3 has 17 amino acids. After removal of 0 bases from V and 2 bases from J, the junction contained 5 bases not matched to a gene. Here the CDR3 reads CASSLAHGGRAYNEQFF. CDR3 sequence (DNA): TGTGCCAGCAGTTTAGCTCACGGCGGGAGGGCCTACAATGAGCAGTTCTTC.

This clonotype was picked up a small number of times. The chain uses TRBV28 and TRBJ2-7; 10 nucleotides align to TRBD1. The V gene's germline CDR1 is MDHEN and CDR2 SYDVKM. The CDR3 covers 16 residues. J was trimmed by 6 bases and V by 6 bases; bases with no gene match: 14. DNA for the CDR3: TGTGCCAGCAGGGACTCAAGGGGACAGGGGCGGTCCGAGCAGTACTTC. It translates to CASRDSRGQGRSEQYF.

This clonotype showed up many times. The chain employs TRBV29-1 and TRBJ1-1; D not certain. Trimming shortened V by 5 bases and J by 0 bases, and 7 bases separated the two germline ends. The CDR3 totals 12 residues. Germline values: CDR1 SQVTM, CDR2 ANQGSEA. CDR3 DNA: TGCAGCGTTCAATCCGTGAACACTGAAGCTTTCTTT. As protein: CSVQSVNTEAFF.